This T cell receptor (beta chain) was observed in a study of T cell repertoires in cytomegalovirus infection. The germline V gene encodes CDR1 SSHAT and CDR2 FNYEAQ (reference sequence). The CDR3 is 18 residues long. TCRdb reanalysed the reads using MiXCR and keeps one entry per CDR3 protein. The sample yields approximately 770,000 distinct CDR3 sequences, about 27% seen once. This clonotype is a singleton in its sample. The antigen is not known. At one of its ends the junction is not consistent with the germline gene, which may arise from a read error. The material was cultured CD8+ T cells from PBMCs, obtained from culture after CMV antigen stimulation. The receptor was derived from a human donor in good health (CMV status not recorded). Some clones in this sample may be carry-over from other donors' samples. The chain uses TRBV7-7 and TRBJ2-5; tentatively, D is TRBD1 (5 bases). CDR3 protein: CASSLGPQGAALQETQYF. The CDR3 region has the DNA TGTGCTAGCAGCTTAGGCCCCCAAGGGGCAGCCCTCCAAGAGACCCAGTACTTC.